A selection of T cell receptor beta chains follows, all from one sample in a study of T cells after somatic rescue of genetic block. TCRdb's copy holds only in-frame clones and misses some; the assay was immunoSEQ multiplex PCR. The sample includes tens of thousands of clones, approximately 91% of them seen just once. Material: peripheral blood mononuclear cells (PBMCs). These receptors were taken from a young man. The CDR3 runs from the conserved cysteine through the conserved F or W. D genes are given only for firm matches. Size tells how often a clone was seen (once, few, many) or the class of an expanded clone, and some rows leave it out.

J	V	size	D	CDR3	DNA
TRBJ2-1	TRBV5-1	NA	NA	CASSLVVGSHNEQFF	TGCGCCAGCAGCTTGGTGGTCGGGTCGCACAATGAGCAGTTCTTC
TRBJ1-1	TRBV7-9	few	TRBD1	CASSLGQGDTEAFF	TGTGCCAGCAGCTTAGGACAGGGAGACACTGAAGCTTTCTTT
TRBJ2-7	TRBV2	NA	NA	CASSEATRPTSYEQYF	TGTGCCAGCAGTGAAGCCACAAGGCCTACCTCCTACGAGCAGTACTTC
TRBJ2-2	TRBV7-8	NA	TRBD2	CASSRQREGRSGELFF	TGTGCCAGCAGCCGCCAGCGGGAGGGCCGCTCCGGGGAGCTGTTTTTT
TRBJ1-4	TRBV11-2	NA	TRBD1	CASSRDRGRVEKLFF	TGTGCCAGCAGCCGCGACAGGGGGCGGGTTGAAAAACTGTTTTTT
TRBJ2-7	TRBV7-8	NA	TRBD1	CASSLPGQVNSYEQYF	TGTGCCAGCAGCTTACCGGGACAGGTCAACTCCTACGAGCAGTACTTC
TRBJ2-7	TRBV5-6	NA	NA	CASSLGGTYEQYF	TGTGCCAGCAGCTTGGGGGGGACCTACGAGCAGTACTTC
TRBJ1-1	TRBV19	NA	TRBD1	CASGTGGANTEAFF	TGTGCCAGTGGGACAGGGGGCGCGAACACTGAAGCTTTCTTT
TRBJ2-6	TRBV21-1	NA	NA	CASSKPRGHSHVSGANVLTF	TGTGCCAGCAGCAAACCCCGCGGGCACAGCCATGTCTCTGGGGCCAACGTCCTGACTTTC
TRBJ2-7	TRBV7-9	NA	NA	CASSAWDNSYEQYF	TGTGCCAGCAGCGCTTGGGACAACTCCTACGAGCAGTACTTC
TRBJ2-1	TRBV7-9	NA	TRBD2	CASSIPGLAFNEQFF	TGTGCCAGCAGCATACCGGGACTAGCATTCAATGAGCAGTTCTTC
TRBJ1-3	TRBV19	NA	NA	CASNGITGNTIYF	TGTGCCAGTAACGGGATTACTGGAAACACCATATATTTT
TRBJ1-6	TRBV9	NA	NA	CASSSEVNNNSPLHF	TGTGCCAGCAGCTCAGAGGTCAATAATAATTCACCCCTCCACTTT
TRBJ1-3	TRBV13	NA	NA	CASSLDPRGSGNTIYF	TGTGCCAGCAGCTTAGACCCCCGGGGCTCTGGAAACACCATATATTTT
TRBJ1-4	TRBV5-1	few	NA	CASSRRTGMSEKLFF	TGCGCCAGCAGCAGGAGGACTGGCATGAGTGAAAAACTGTTTTTT
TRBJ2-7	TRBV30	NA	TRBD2	CAWSHRGVLYEQYF	TGTGCCTGGAGTCATCGGGGGGTCCTCTACGAGCAGTACTTC
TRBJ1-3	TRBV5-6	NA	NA	CASSYEQRNTIYF	TGTGCCAGCAGCTATGAACAGAGAAACACCATATATTTT
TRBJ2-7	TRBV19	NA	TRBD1	CASKGTGAYEQYF	TGTGCCAGTAAGGGGACAGGGGCCTACGAGCAGTACTTC
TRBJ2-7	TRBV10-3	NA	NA	CAISEMGPEQYF	TGTGCCATCAGTGAAATGGGCCCCGAGCAGTACTTC
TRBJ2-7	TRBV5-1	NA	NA	CASSLELAYEQYF	TGCGCCAGCAGCTTGGAATTGGCCTACGAGCAGTACTTC
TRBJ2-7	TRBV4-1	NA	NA	CASSQPGRYEQYF	TGCGCCAGCAGCCAACCGGGGCGGTACGAGCAGTACTTC
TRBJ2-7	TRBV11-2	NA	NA	CASSQGPGVGQLYEQYF	TGTGCCAGCAGCCAAGGCCCCGGGGTCGGACAACTCTACGAGCAGTACTTC
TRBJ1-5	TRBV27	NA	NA	CASSVGGLGNQPQHF	TGTGCCAGCAGTGTCGGGGGGCTAGGCAATCAGCCCCAGCATTTT
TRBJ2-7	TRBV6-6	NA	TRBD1	CASRTGTGSYEQYF	TGTGCCAGCAGAACCGGGACAGGGTCCTACGAGCAGTACTTC
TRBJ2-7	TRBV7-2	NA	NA	CASSLRSDVGYEQYF	TGTGCCAGCAGCTTAAGGTCCGATGTAGGGTACGAGCAGTACTTC
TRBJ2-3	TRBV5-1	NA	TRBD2	CASSLTPRGGPEDTQYF	TGCGCCAGCAGCTTGACGCCACGGGGGGGCCCGGAAGATACGCAGTATTTT
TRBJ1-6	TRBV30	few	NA	CAWSNWGRPPLHF	TGTGCCTGGAGTAATTGGGGCAGGCCACCCCTCCACTTT
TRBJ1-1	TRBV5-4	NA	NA	CASSSYGGLGFF	TGTGCCAGCAGCTCGTATGGAGGACTGGGCTTCTTT
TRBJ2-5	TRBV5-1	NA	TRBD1	CASSQDPLGQGPEETQYF	TGCGCCAGCAGCCAGGATCCCCTGGGACAGGGCCCCGAAGAGACCCAGTACTTC
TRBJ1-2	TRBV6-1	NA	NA	CASSVSDTNYGYTF	TGTGCCAGCAGTGTCAGTGATACTAACTATGGCTACACCTTC
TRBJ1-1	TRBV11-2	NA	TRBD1	CASSPPGTGGTEAFF	TGTGCCAGCAGCCCTCCCGGGACAGGGGGCACTGAAGCTTTCTTT